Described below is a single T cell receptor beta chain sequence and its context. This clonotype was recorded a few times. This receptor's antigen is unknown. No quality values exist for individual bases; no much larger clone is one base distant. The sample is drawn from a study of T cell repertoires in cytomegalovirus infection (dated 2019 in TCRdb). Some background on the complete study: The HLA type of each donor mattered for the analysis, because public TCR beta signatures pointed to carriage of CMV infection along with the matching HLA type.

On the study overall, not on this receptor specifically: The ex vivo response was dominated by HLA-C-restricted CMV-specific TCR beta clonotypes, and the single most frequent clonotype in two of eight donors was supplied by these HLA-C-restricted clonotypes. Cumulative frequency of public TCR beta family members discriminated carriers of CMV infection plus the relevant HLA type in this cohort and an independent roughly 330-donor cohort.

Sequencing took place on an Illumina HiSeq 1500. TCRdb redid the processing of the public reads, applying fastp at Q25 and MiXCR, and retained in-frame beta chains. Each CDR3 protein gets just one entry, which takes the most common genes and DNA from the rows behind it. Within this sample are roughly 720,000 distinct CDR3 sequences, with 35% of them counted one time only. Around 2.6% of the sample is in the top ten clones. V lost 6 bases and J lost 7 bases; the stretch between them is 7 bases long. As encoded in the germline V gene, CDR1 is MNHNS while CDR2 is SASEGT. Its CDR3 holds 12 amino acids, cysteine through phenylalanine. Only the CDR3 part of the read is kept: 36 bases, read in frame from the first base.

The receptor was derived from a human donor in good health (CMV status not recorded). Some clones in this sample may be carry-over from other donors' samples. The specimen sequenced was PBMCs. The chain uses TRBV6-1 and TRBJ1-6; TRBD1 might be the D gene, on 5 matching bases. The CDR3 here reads CASSWGNSPLHF. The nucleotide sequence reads TGTGCCAGCAGCTGGGGGAATTCACCCCTCCACTTT.